This entry lists 18 T cell receptor beta chains sequenced from one sample in a study of preoperative IRX-2 immunotherapy in early breast cancer. TCRdb's table, derived via immunoSEQ multiplex PCR, lists solely in-frame clones and lacks some. The table records around 88,000 clones, 80% to 90% of them present only once. Treatment given: preoperative locoregional IRX-2 cytokine immunotherapy. The sequencing used tumor tissue, collected after IRX-2 immunotherapy. These receptors originate from a human donor with breast cancer.

V and J are TRBV14 and TRBJ2-1; D is possibly TRBD2 (5 bases). The CDR3 loop spans 13 amino acids. The V and J ends lost 7 bases and 4 bases respectively, with 11 bases between them. Germline V gene data show CDR1 as SGHDN and CDR2 as FVKESK. This CDR3 reads CASKEGNYNEQFF. The CDR3 DNA reads as TGTGCCAGCAAAGAGGGCAATTACAATGAGCAGTTCTTC.

This chain connects TRBV29-1 to TRBJ2-1; 13 nucleotides align to TRBD2. Germline-derived CDR1 and CDR2 are SQVTM and ANQGSEA. The CDR3 contains 16 residues. V gave up 3 bases and J gave up 3 bases; unmatched junction bases: 5. This CDR3 reads CSVEGLAGPFYNEQFF. As DNA, the CDR3 is TGCAGCGTTGAGGGACTAGCGGGACCCTTCTACAATGAGCAGTTCTTC.

The chain is built from TRBV11-3 and TRBJ2-3, with TRBD1 matching over 8 bases. J was trimmed by 3 bases and V by 3 bases; bases with no gene match: 5. Germline V gives CDR1 SGHNT, CDR2 YENEEA. The CDR3 runs to 15 residues. The CDR3 loop is CASSFGQGGTDTQYF. CDR3 nucleotide sequence: TGTGCCAGCAGCTTTGGACAGGGCGGGACAGATACGCAGTATTTT.

The chain carries TRBV28 and TRBJ1-5; D is possibly TRBD1 (6 bases). The CDR3 contains 15 residues. The germline CDR1 and CDR2 sequences are MDHEN and SYDVKM. V was clipped by 5 bases and J by 7 bases, with 18 bases between them. The CDR3 loop reads CASSNRAVSGQPQHF. CDR3 DNA: TGTGCCAGCAGTAACAGGGCCGTGAGTGGACAGCCCCAGCATTTT.

The V and J genes are TRBV7-7 and TRBJ2-7; 9 nucleotides match TRBD1. After removal of 5 bases from V and 5 bases from J, the junction contained 13 bases not matched to a gene. From germline, CDR1 is SSHAT and CDR2 FNYEAQ (reference sequence). The CDR3 runs to 16 residues. CDR3 coding DNA: TGTGCCAGCAGCCTTTACGAACTGGGACAGGGTGACGAGCAGTACTTC. This codes for CASSLYELGQGDEQYF.

This clone was seen a single time. V is TRBV7-5 and J is TRBJ2-1; the table assigns TRBD2, which was not confirmed against the DNA. TRBV7-5 is termed a pseudogene. The CDR3 length is 15 residues. DNA for the CDR3: TGTGCCAGCAGCTTAGGGCTAGCGCTGGGGAATGAGCAGTTCTTC. Its translation is CASSLGLALGNEQFF.

This chain connects TRBV11-3 to TRBJ2-1, with 7 bases matching TRBD2. This CDR3 region has 14 residues. The junction had 6 bases not matched to a gene; V was cut back by 3 bases and J by 7 bases. In germline, CDR1 is SGHNT, CDR2 YENEEA. The DNA for the CDR3 is TGTGCCAGCAGCTTTCGAGCGGGAAATAATGAGCAGTTCTTC. It translates to CASSFRAGNNEQFF.

The V call is TRBV7-1, the J call TRBJ2-5; TRBD2 aligns across 9 bases. TRBV7-1 is an ORF, and what it does is uncertain. J lost 1 base, V lost 4 bases, and 7 bases had no gene match. There are 16 residues in the CDR3. CDR3 sequence reads: CASSFRGAGGQETQYF. For the CDR3, the DNA is TGTGCCAGCAGCTTCCGGGGAGCGGGAGGCCAAGAGACCCAGTACTTC.

The chain employs TRBV28 and TRBJ1-5; 7 nucleotides match TRBD1. The germline V gene encodes CDR1 MDHEN and CDR2 SYDVKM. This CDR3 has 17 amino acids. Trimming cost V 6 bases and J 1 base; bases outside gene matches: 12. The CDR3 spells CASRETGFVISNQPQHF. In DNA form, the CDR3 reads TGTGCCAGCAGGGAGACAGGGTTCGTGATCAGCAATCAGCCCCAGCATTTT.

This chain connects TRBV19 to TRBJ2-5, with TRBD1 matching 7 bases. J was trimmed by 1 base and V by 4 bases; bases with no gene match: 3. The CDR3 is 14 residues long. In germline, CDR1 is LNHDA, CDR2 SQIVND (reference sequence). The CDR3 region has the DNA TGTGCCAGTAGTAGCTGGGACAGCCAAGAGACCCAGTACTTC. As protein: CASSSWDSQETQYF.

V is TRBV5-1 and J is TRBJ1-6; TRBD1 is a possible D gene (5 bases). V was shortened by 1 base and J by 7 bases, with 12 bases between the two germline ends. The CDR3 is made up of 15 amino acids. The germline gives CDR1 SGHRS, CDR2 YFSETQ. CDR3: CASSLRGERNSPLHF. Here the CDR3 DNA reads TGCGCCAGCAGCTTGAGAGGGGAACGGAATTCACCCCTCCACTTT.

The chain links TRBV28 to TRBJ2-2; no definite D call. The CDR3 loop spans 13 amino acids. Per germline, CDR1 MDHEN and CDR2 SYDVKM. Trimming pared 1 base from V and 2 bases from J, leaving 2 bases between. Here the CDR3 reads CASSLSNTGELFF. The CDR3 DNA sequence: TGTGCCAGCAGTTTATCTAACACCGGGGAGCTGTTTTTT.

In its sample, this clone was seen once. The chain uses TRBV5-1 and TRBJ2-7; D is tentatively TRBD1 or TRBD2 (6 bases each). The germline V and J ends were trimmed by 0 bases and 6 bases, with 13 bases remaining between them. CDR1 is SGHRS and CDR2 is YFSETQ in the germline V gene. The CDR3 is made up of 14 amino acids. DNA for the CDR3: TGCGCCAGCAGCTTGGTTATAGGGGGGCGCGAGCAGTACTTC. Its translation: CASSLVIGGREQYF.

The J gene is TRBJ2-7, the V gene TRBV19; either TRBD1 or TRBD2 may fit D (5 bases each). Trimming left V 4 bases short and J 1 base short, with 11 bases between. CDR3 size: 14 residues. Germline loops: CDR1 LNHDA, CDR2 SQIVND (reference sequence). The chain's CDR3 is CASSTGTASYEQYF. As DNA, the CDR3 is TGTGCCAGTAGTACCGGGACGGCGTCCTACGAGCAGTACTTC.

The chain employs TRBV5-1 and TRBJ2-7, with D possibly being TRBD2 (6 bases). The germline V gene encodes CDR1 SGHRS and CDR2 YFSETQ. The CDR3 loop spans 15 amino acids. Trimming cost V 0 bases and J 0 bases, with 10 bases left between them. The DNA of the CDR3 is TGCGCCAGCAGCTTGGGCGGAGGGACCTCCTACGAGCAGTACTTC. Residues: CASSLGGGTSYEQYF. Together with reference TRBV5-1 and TRBJ2-7, the CDR3 gives the full variable domain: KAGVTQTPRYLIKTRGQQVTLSCSPISGHRSVSWYQQTPGQGLQFLFEYFSETQRNKGNFPGRFSGRQFSNSRSEMNVSTLELGDSALYLCASSLGGGTSYEQYFGPGTRLTVT.

The J gene is TRBJ1-6, the V gene TRBV6-8; 7 nucleotides agree with TRBD1. The ends lost 7 bases at V and 10 bases at J; junction bases unmatched: 10. The germline CDR1 and CDR2 sequences are MNHGY and SAAAGT. The CDR3 sequence is 14 residues long. CDR3 DNA: TGTGCCAGCAAGGGGGCAGGGTGGCGCTCACCCCTCCACTTT. The encoded protein is CASKGAGWRSPLHF.

The chain joins TRBV6-8 to TRBJ1-1; the D gene is possibly TRBD1 (6 bases). CDR3 size: 13 residues. From germline, CDR1 is MNHGY and CDR2 SAAAGT. V shed 10 bases and J shed 2 bases, with 14 bases lying between them. Here the CDR3 DNA reads TGTGCCATCGGAGGACAGAGAAACACTGAAGCTTTCTTT. It yields the protein CAIGGQRNTEAFF.

The rearrangement uses TRBV19 and TRBJ2-3; 7 bases map to TRBD1. The CDR3 has 17 amino acids. J gave up 3 bases and V 1 base, and 10 bases lay outside the gene matches. Germline CDR1 is LNHDA and CDR2 is SQIVND (reference sequence). The CDR3 nucleotides are TGTGCCAGTAGTATAGCCCCCCCAGGGGGTGTAACAGATACGCAGTATTTT. Its translation: CASSIAPPGGVTDTQYF. The full variable domain, rest sourced from reference TRBV19 and TRBJ2-3, is DGGITQSPKYLFRKEGQNVTLSCEQNLNHDAMYWYRQDPGQGLRLIYYSQIVNDFQKGDIAEGYSVSREKKESFPLTVTSAQKNPTAFYLCASSIAPPGGVTDTQYFGPGTRLTVL.